These 26 T cell receptor beta chains originate from one sample sequenced in a study of CD8+CD57+ T cells in acquired aplastic anemia. TCR beta VDJ and CDR3 profiles were obtained from a genomic DNA template. Each CDR3 protein is one row after TCRdb ran MiXCR on the reads. The sample includes some 120,000 distinct CDR3 sequences, about 50% of them seen just once. An expansion of CD8+CD57+ cells by flow cytometry had been shown in patients chosen for sequencing. Sequencing was performed on sorted CD4+, CD8+, or CD8+CD57+ T cells (not recorded which) from PBMCs. Receptors originate from a human donor with aplastic anemia.

This clonotype occurred many times. The chain uses TRBV6-1 and TRBJ2-3; 10 bases map to TRBD1. The junction had 7 bases not matched to a gene; V was cut back by 11 bases and J by 5 bases. CDR1 MNHNS and CDR2 SASEGT come from the germline V gene. The CDR3 is 13 amino acids. The CDR3 DNA follows: TGTGCCCTGGGGGACAGGGGTGTAGATACGCAGTATTTT. Encoded protein: CALGDRGVDTQYF.

The rearrangement joins TRBV25-1 to TRBJ1-1; no firm D call. The CDR3 is 13 amino acids. Germline V CDR1 and CDR2: MGHDK, SYGVNS. CDR3 in amino acids: CGRKGQENTEAFF. In DNA, the CDR3 is TGTGGACGGAAGGGCCAGGAGAACACTGAAGCTTTCTTT.

The rearrangement uses TRBV15 and TRBJ2-5; 9 positions agree with TRBD2. The CDR3 consists of 20 residues. Germline CDR1 and CDR2: LNHNV and YYDKDF (reference sequence). The V and J ends lost 0 bases and 2 bases, in that order; junction bases with no gene match: 16. The CDR3 reads CATSRDILAFSGGWQETQYF. In DNA, the CDR3 is TGTGCCACCAGCAGAGATATCTTGGCTTTTAGCGGGGGTTGGCAAGAGACCCAGTACTTC.

The rearrangement links TRBV12-3 or TRBV12-4 to TRBJ2-5; D possibly corresponds to TRBD2 (6 bases). This CDR3 spans 14 amino acids. V shed 2 bases and J shed 5 bases, with 12 bases lying between them. CDR3 coding DNA: TGTGCCAGCAGTTTATCTGGAGGGGCGGAGACCCAGTACTTC. As protein: CASSLSGGAETQYF.

This chain joins TRBV24-1 and TRBJ2-1, with D possibly TRBD1 on 6 matching bases. The germline CDR1 and CDR2 sequences are KGHDR and SFDVKD. The V and J ends lost 7 bases and 7 bases respectively, with 10 bases between them. The CDR3 spans 12 residues. CDR3: CATRGTGNEQFF. The CDR3 DNA reads TGTGCCACCAGGGGAACAGGGAATGAGCAGTTCTTC.

This clonotype was counted ten times or more. The J gene is TRBJ2-1, the V gene TRBV13; D is perhaps TRBD1 or TRBD2 (5 bases each). Trimming stripped 0 bases from V and 8 bases from J, with 11 bases between. Per germline, CDR1 PRHDT and CDR2 FYEKMQ (reference sequence). The CDR3 is made up of 14 amino acids. The CDR3 reads CASSLGTVSDEQFF. As DNA, the CDR3 is TGTGCCAGCAGCTTAGGGACAGTTAGCGATGAGCAGTTCTTC.

There are a few counts of this clonotype. The genes are TRBV7-9 and TRBJ2-5; 12 bases are shared with TRBD1. There are 16 residues in the CDR3. The germline V gene has CDR1 SEHNR and CDR2 FQNEAQ (reference sequence). With 1 base clipped from V and 4 bases from J, the junction kept 4 bases outside the gene matches. CDR3 nucleotide sequence: TGTGCCAGCAGCTTAGGGGACAGGGGGCTAGGAGAGACCCAGTACTTC. It codes for CASSLGDRGLGETQYF.

The V call is TRBV20-1, the J call TRBJ1-4; 9 nucleotides agree with TRBD1. J was trimmed by 2 bases and V by 0 bases; bases with no gene match: 16. The CDR3 runs 20 residues. The germline V gene has CDR1 DFQATT and CDR2 SNEGSKA (reference sequence). CDR3: CSARDWDRDFQEVTNEKLFF. DNA for the CDR3: TGCAGTGCTAGAGATTGGGACAGGGACTTTCAAGAGGTCACTAATGAAAAACTGTTTTTT.

This chain links TRBV15 with TRBJ1-5; D may be TRBD1 (5 bases). The CDR3 contains 15 residues. The germline V and J ends were trimmed by 1 base and 2 bases, with 9 bases remaining between them. CDR1 and CDR2 (germline): LNHNV, YYDKDF (reference sequence). The CDR3 region has the DNA TGTGCCACCAGCAGAGGGCAGGGAGGCAATCAGCCCCAGCATTTT. Its protein is CATSRGQGGNQPQHF.

This clonotype was seen ten or more times. The V and J genes are TRBV29-1 and TRBJ1-4, with D tentatively TRBD1 (5 bases). V lost 0 bases and J lost 9, with 14 bases in between. The CDR3 loop spans 14 amino acids. The V gene's germline CDR1 is SQVTM and CDR2 ANQGSEA. For the CDR3, the DNA is TGCAGCGTTGAAGATTCAGGGTTCCTGAAAAAACTGTTTTTT. Translated, it gives CSVEDSGFLKKLFF.

This clonotype was counted at least ten times. The V and J genes are TRBV15 and TRBJ1-1; 7 positions match TRBD1. There are 13 residues in the CDR3. Germline assignment: CDR1 LNHNV and CDR2 YYDKDF (reference sequence). The V and J ends lost 2 bases and 4 bases, in that order; junction bases with no gene match: 1. CDR3 in amino acids: CATSRRQGTEAFF. In nucleotides, the CDR3 is TGTGCCACCAGCAGAAGACAGGGCACTGAAGCTTTCTTT. Looking up the rest from reference TRBV15 and TRBJ1-1 gives the full variable domain: DAMVIQNPRYQVTQFGKPVTLSCSQTLNHNVMYWYQQKSSQAPKLLFHYYDKDFNNEADTPDNFQSRRPNTSFCFLDIRSPGLGDTAMYLCATSRRQGTEAFFGQGTRLTVV.

This clonotype was counted only a few times. V is TRBV29-1 and J is TRBJ2-1, with 7 bases lining up with TRBD2. Unmatched junction bases numbered 4, after V lost 6 bases and J lost 2 bases. CDR3 length: 13 amino acids. Germline V gene sequence: CDR1 SQVTM, CDR2 ANQGSEA. This chain's CDR3 is CSVSGDAYNEQFF. In DNA, the CDR3 is TGCAGCGTAAGCGGGGATGCCTACAATGAGCAGTTCTTC.

The rearrangement joins TRBV20-1 to TRBJ1-2; D gene unclear. This CDR3 is 13 amino acids long. V lost 3 bases, J lost 0 bases, and 8 bases lay in between. CDR1 and CDR2 from the germline V gene are DFQATT and SNEGSKA (reference sequence). The CDR3 DNA reads TGCAGTGCTAGGGGTGGGACTAACTATGGCTACACCTTC. Translation gives CSARGGTNYGYTF.

This chain connects TRBV10-2 to TRBJ2-3; 10 positions match TRBD2. CDR1 and CDR2 (germline): WSHSY, SAAADI. CDR3 length: 17 amino acids. V was clipped by 10 bases and J by 4 bases; unmatched bases: 17. CDR3 DNA: TGCGCCACCTCTCAGTGTCCTAGCGGGAGCCGGCCAGATACGCAGTATTTT. Its translation: CATSQCPSGSRPDTQYF.

This clonotype was detected only once. A read error may account for a junction end that differs from germline. The chain combines TRBV9 with TRBJ2-5; 9 bases agree with TRBD2. Germline CDR1 SGDLS, CDR2 YYNGEE. This CDR3 comprises 16 residues. CDR3 region: CASGVEGTSSGETQYF. The CDR3 DNA reads TGTGCCAGCGGCGTAGAAGGGACTAGCTCCGGAGAGACCCAGTACTTC.

The genes are TRBV5-1 and TRBJ1-2, with TRBD1 as a possible D gene (6 bases). Germline values: CDR1 SGHRS, CDR2 YFSETQ. The CDR3 has 14 residues. Trimming removed 3 bases from V and 5 bases from J, with 14 bases in between. The CDR3, as DNA: TGCGCCAGCAGCTCTACGGGACACGGGTATGGCTACACCTTC. As protein: CASSSTGHGYGYTF.

The chain is built from TRBV20-1 and TRBJ2-7; D is possibly TRBD1 (6 bases). The CDR3 loop spans 14 amino acids. Germline values: CDR1 DFQATT, CDR2 SNEGSKA (reference sequence). The V and J ends lost 6 bases and 0 bases respectively, with 15 bases between them. CDR3 nucleotides: TGCAGTGCCCAAAGACAGGACAGCTCCTACGAGCAGTACTTC. It codes for CSAQRQDSSYEQYF.

This sequence joins TRBV6-1 and TRBJ1-1, with D possibly TRBD1 on 5 matching bases. Germline-derived CDR1 and CDR2 are MNHNS and SASEGT. Trimming took off 5 bases at V and 0 bases at J, with 13 bases between the two ends. The CDR3 length is 15 residues. The CDR3, as DNA: TGTGCCAGCAGTCTCAGGGTTGGATTGAACACTGAAGCTTTCTTT. This translates into CASSLRVGLNTEAFF.

CDR3 amino acids: CASSMSYEAFF. In DNA, the CDR3 is TGTGCCAGTAGTATGTCCTACGAAGCTTTCTTT. The chain has TRBV19 and TRBJ1-1, with unresolved D. Trimming left V 3 bases short and J 8 bases short, with 7 bases between. CDR3 length: 11 residues. The V gene's germline CDR1 is LNHDA and CDR2 SQIVND (reference sequence).

This chain uses TRBV10-3 with TRBJ1-2; D remains ambiguous. V was shortened by 6 bases and J by 5 bases, with 13 bases between the two germline ends. The CDR3 covers 13 residues. Germline CDR1 ENHRY, CDR2 SYGVKD. This CDR3 is CAIRGDEIYGYTF. The CDR3 nucleotides read TGTGCCATCAGAGGAGACGAGATTTATGGCTACACCTTC.

This chain uses TRBV7-2 with TRBJ1-6; D remains ambiguous. The CDR3 consists of 13 residues. Germline V gene sequence: CDR1 SGHTA, CDR2 FQGNSA. Trimming pared 0 bases from V and 5 bases from J, leaving 2 bases between. CDR3 sequence: CASSLAHNSPLHF. The CDR3 nucleotides read TGTGCCAGCAGCTTAGCCCATAATTCACCCCTCCACTTT.

In its sample, this clonotype was seen a few times. V usage is TRBV19 and J usage is TRBJ2-5, with TRBD2 identical over 11 bases. This CDR3 has 15 amino acids. The germline CDR1 and CDR2 sequences are LNHDA and SQIVND (reference sequence). V lost 4 bases and J lost 4; bases outside the gene matches: 5. CDR3 DNA: TGTGCCAGTAGTACTATAGCGGGAGGGCGAGAGACCCAGTACTTC. The encoded protein is CASSTIAGGRETQYF.

The gene calls are TRBV15 and TRBJ1-5; tentative D call: TRBD1 (6 bases). Germline V CDR1 and CDR2: LNHNV, YYDKDF (reference sequence). The CDR3 sequence is 16 residues long. Trimming left V 0 bases short and J 5 bases short, with 14 bases between. CDR3 protein: CATSRDLGGTHQPQHF. The DNA of the CDR3 is TGTGCCACCAGCAGAGATCTCGGAGGGACACATCAGCCCCAGCATTTT.

This clonotype was seen a handful of times. The CDR3 coding sequence is TGTGCCAGTTCGGGGACAGGGGAAGGCGAGCAGTACTTC. As protein: CASSGTGEGEQYF. The chain recombines TRBV19 with TRBJ2-7; the match to TRBD1 covers 10 bases. The CDR3 has 13 residues. With V trimmed by 8 bases and J by 6 bases, 7 bases remained unmatched. The germline gives CDR1 LNHDA, CDR2 SQIVND (reference sequence).

This clonotype was picked up many times. V is TRBV7-3 and J is TRBJ2-3, with TRBD2 matching over 9 bases. CDR1 and CDR2 (germline): SGHTA, FQGTGA. The CDR3 runs 16 residues. J was trimmed by 6 bases and V by 1 base; bases with no gene match: 8. This chain's CDR3 is CASSLSPSGATDTQYF. The CDR3 bases are TGTGCCAGCAGCTTAAGTCCTAGCGGGGCAACCGATACGCAGTATTTT. Supplemented by reference TRBV7-3 and TRBJ2-3, the full variable domain reads GAGVSQTPSNKVTEKGKYVELRCDPISGHTALYWYRQSLGQGPEFLIYFQGTGAADDSGLPNDRFFAVRPEGSVSTLKIQRTERGDSAVYLCASSLSPSGATDTQYFGPGTRLTVL.

The chain is built from TRBV9 and TRBJ1-2, with D tentatively TRBD1 (6 bases). The V and J ends lost 0 bases and 6 bases respectively, with 12 bases between them. The CDR3 runs to 14 residues. Germline V gene sequence: CDR1 SGDLS, CDR2 YYNGEE. CDR3 bases: TGTGCCAGCAGCGTAGGGGGGCACACCGATGGCTACACCTTC. Residues: CASSVGGHTDGYTF.